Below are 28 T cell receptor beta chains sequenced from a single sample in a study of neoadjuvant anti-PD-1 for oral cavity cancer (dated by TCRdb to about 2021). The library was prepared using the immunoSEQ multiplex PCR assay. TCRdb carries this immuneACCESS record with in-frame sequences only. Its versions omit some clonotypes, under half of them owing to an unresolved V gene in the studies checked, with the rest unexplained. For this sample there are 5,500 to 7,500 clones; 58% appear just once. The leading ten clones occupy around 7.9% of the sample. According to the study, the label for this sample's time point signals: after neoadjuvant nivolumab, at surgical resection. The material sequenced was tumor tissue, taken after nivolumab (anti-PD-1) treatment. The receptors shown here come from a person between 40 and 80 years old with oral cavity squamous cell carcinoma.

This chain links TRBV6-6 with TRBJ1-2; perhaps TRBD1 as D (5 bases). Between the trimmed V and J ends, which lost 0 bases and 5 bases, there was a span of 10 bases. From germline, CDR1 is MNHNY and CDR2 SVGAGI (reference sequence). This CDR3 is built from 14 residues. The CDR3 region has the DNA TGTGCCAGCAGTTACTCGGGCGGGACTTATGGCTACACCTTC. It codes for CASSYSGGTYGYTF.

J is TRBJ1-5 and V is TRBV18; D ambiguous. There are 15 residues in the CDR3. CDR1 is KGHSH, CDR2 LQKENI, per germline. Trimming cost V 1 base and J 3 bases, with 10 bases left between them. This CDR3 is CASSPQPGTNQPQHF. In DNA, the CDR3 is TGTGCCAGCTCACCACAGCCAGGAACCAATCAGCCCCAGCATTTT. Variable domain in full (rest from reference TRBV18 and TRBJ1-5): NAGVMQNPRHLVRRRGQEARLRCSPMKGHSHVYWYRQLPEEGLKFMVYLQKENIIDESGMPKERFSAEFPKEGPSILRIQQVVRGDSAAYFCASSPQPGTNQPQHFGDGTRLSIL.

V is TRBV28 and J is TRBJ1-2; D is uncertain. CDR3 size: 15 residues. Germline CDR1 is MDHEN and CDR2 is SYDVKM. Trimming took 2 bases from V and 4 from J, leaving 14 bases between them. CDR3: CASSLLSPVGYGYTF. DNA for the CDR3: TGTGCCAGCAGTTTACTCTCACCAGTCGGCTATGGCTACACCTTC.

CDR3 protein: CASSLDGAATDTQYF. The CDR3, as DNA: TGTGCCAGCAGCTTAGATGGGGCTGCGACAGATACGCAGTATTTT. The V call is TRBV11-2, the J call TRBJ2-3; possibly TRBD1 for D (5 bases). This CDR3 is built from 15 residues. V was clipped by 0 bases and J by 3 bases, with 10 bases between them. Germline CDR1 reads SGHAT; CDR2 reads FQNNGV.

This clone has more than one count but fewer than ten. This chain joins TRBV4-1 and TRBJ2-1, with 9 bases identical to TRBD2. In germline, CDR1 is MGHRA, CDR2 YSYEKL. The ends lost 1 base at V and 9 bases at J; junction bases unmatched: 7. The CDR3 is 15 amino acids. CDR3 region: CASSQAASGTGEQFF. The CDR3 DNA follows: TGCGCCAGCAGCCAAGCGGCTAGCGGGACGGGTGAGCAGTTCTTC.

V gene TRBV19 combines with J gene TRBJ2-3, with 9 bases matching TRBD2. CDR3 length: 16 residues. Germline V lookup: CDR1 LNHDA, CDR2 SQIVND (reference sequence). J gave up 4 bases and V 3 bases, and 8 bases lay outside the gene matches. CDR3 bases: TGTGCCAGTAGTATGGGGCTAGCGGGAAAGTCAGATACGCAGTATTTT. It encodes CASSMGLAGKSDTQYF.

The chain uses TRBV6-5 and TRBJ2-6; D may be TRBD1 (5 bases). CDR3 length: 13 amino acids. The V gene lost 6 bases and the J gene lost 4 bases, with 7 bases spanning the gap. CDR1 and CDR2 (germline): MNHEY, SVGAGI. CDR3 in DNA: TGTGCCAGCAGCAGGACAGGGGCCAACGTCCTGACTTTC. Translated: CASSRTGANVLTF.

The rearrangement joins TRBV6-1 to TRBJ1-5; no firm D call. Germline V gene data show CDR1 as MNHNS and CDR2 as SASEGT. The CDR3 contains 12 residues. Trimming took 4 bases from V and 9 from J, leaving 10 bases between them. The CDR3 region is CASSVQSRPQHF. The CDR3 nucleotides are TGTGCCAGCAGTGTGCAGAGTAGGCCCCAGCATTTT.

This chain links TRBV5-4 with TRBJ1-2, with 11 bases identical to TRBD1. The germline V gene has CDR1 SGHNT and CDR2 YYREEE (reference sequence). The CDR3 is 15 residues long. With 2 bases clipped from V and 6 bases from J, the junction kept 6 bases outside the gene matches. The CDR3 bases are TGTGCCAGCAGCTTTAGGACAGGGGGCGCCGATGGCTACACCTTC. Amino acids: CASSFRTGGADGYTF. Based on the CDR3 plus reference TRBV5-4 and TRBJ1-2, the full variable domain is ETGVTQSPTHLIKTRGQQVTLRCSSQSGHNTVSWYQQALGQGPQFIFQYYREEENGRGNFPPRFSGLQFPNYSSELNVNALELDDSALYLCASSFRTGGADGYTFGSGTRLTVV.

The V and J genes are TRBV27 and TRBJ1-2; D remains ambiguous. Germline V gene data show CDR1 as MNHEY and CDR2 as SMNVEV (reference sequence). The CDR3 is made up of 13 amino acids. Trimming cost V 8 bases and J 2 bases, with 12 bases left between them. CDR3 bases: TGTGCCAGCTCGAAAGCCAGGAACTATGGCTACACCTTC. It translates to CASSKARNYGYTF.

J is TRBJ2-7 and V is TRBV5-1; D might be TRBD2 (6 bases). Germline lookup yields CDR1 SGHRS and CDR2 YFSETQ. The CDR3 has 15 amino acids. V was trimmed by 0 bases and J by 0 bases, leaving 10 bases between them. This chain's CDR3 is CASSLGGTSSYEQYF. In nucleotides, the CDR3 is TGCGCCAGCAGCTTGGGCGGGACCAGCTCCTACGAGCAGTACTTC. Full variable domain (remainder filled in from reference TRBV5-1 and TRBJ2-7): KAGVTQTPRYLIKTRGQQVTLSCSPISGHRSVSWYQQTPGQGLQFLFEYFSETQRNKGNFPGRFSGRQFSNSRSEMNVSTLELGDSALYLCASSLGGTSSYEQYFGPGTRLTVT.

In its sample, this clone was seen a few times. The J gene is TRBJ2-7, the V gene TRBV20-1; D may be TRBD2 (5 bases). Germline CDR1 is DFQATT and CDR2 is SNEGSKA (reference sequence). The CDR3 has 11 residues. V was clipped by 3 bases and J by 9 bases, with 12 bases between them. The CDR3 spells CSASSDGRQYF. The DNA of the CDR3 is TGCAGTGCTAGTAGCGATGGGCGGCAGTACTTC.

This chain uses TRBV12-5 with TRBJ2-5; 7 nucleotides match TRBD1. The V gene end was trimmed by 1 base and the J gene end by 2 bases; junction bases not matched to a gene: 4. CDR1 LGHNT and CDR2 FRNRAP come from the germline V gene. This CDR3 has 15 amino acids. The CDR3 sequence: CASGLATGRQETQYF. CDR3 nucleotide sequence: TGTGCTAGTGGTTTGGCGACAGGGCGGCAAGAGACCCAGTACTTC.

The CDR3, as DNA: TGTGCCAGCAGCACACGCTGCCAGGGCGGCTCCTACGAGCAGTACTTC. It is translated as CASSTRCQGGSYEQYF. This sequence joins TRBV21-1 and TRBJ2-7; TRBD1, the D gene given by the table, was not confirmed from the DNA. TRBV21-1 is a recognized pseudogene. The CDR3 has 16 amino acids.

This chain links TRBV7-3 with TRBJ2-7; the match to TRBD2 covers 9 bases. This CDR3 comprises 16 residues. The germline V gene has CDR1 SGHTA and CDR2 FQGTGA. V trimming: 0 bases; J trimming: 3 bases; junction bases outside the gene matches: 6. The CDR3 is CASSLTSGRLFYEQYF. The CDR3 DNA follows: TGTGCCAGCAGCTTAACTAGCGGGAGACTTTTCTACGAGCAGTACTTC.

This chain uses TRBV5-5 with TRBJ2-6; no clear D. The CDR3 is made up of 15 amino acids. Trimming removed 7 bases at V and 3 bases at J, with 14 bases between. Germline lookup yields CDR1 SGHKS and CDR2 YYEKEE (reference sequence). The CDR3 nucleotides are TGTGCCAGCGCAGCTGGAGACAATGGGGCCAACGTCCTGACTTTC. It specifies CASAAGDNGANVLTF.

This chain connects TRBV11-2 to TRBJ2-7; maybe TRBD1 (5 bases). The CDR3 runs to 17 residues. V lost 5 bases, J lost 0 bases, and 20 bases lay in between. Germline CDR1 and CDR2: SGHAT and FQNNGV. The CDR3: CASSLRGGSLSSYEQYF. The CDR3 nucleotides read TGTGCCAGCAGCCTAAGGGGTGGTAGCCTGAGCTCCTACGAGCAGTACTTC. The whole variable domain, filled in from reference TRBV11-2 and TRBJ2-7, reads EAGVAQSPRYKIIEKRQSVAFWCNPISGHATLYWYQQILGQGPKLLIQFQNNGVVDDSQLPKDRFSAERLKGVDSTLKIQPAKLEDSAVYLCASSLRGGSLSSYEQYFGPGTRLTVT.

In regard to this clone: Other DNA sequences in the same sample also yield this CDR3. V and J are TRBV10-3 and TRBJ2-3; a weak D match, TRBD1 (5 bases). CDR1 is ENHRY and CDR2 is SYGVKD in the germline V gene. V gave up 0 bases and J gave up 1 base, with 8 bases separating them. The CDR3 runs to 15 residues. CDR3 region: CAISESGRGTDTQYF. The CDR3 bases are TGTGCCATCAGTGAGTCGGGCAGGGGCACAGATACGCAGTATTTT.

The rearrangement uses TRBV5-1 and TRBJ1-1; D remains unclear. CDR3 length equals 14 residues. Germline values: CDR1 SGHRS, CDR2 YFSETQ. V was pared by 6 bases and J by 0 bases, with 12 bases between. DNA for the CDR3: TGCGCCAGCACCCTAGTAGGGATGAACACTGAAGCTTTCTTT. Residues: CASTLVGMNTEAFF.

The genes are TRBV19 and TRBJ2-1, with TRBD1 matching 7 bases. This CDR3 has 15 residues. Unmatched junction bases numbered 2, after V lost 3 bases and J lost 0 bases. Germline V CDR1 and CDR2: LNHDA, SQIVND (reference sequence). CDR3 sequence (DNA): TGTGCCAGTAGTATCGGACAGGTCTCCTACAATGAGCAGTTCTTC. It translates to CASSIGQVSYNEQFF. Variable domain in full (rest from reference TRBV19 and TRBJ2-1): DGGITQSPKYLFRKEGQNVTLSCEQNLNHDAMYWYRQDPGQGLRLIYYSQIVNDFQKGDIAEGYSVSREKKESFPLTVTSAQKNPTAFYLCASSIGQVSYNEQFFGPGTRLTVL.

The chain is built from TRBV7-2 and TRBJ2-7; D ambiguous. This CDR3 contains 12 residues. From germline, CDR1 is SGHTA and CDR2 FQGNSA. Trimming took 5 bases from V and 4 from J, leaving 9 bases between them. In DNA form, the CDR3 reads TGTGCCAGCAGCCCCCCCGGGTACGAGCAGTACTTC. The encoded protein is CASSPPGYEQYF.

The chain's CDR3 is CASSLANEQYF. The CDR3 DNA follows: TGTGCCAGCAGCTTAGCGAACGAGCAGTACTTC. This chain joins TRBV7-2 and TRBJ2-7; no clear D. The CDR3 consists of 11 residues. Trimming removed 0 bases from V and 5 bases from J, with 2 bases in between. Per the germline V gene, CDR1 is SGHTA and CDR2 is FQGNSA.

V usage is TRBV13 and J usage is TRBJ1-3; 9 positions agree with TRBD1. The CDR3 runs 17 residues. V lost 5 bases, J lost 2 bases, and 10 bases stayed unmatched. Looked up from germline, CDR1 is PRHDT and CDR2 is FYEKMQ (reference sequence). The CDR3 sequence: CASSRPQGAETGNTIYF. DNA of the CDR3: TGTGCCAGCAGCCGACCACAGGGGGCTGAAACTGGAAACACCATATATTTT.

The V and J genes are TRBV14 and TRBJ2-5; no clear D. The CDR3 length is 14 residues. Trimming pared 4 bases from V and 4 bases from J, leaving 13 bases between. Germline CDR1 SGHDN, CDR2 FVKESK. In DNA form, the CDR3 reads TGTGCCAGCAGCCTCCTGGGAAGTATAGAGACCCAGTACTTC. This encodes CASSLLGSIETQYF.

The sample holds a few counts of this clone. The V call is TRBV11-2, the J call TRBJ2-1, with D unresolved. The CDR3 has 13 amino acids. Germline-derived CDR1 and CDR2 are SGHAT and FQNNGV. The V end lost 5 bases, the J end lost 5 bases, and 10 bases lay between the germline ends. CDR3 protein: CASSLSSHNEQFF. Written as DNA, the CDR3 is TGTGCCAGCAGCCTCAGTAGTCACAATGAGCAGTTCTTC.

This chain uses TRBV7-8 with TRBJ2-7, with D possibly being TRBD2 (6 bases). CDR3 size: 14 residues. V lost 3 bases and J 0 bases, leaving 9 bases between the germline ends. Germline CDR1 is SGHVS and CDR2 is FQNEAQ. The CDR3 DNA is TGTGCCAGCAGCTTGGGACTTCTCTCCTACGAGCAGTACTTC. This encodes CASSLGLLSYEQYF.

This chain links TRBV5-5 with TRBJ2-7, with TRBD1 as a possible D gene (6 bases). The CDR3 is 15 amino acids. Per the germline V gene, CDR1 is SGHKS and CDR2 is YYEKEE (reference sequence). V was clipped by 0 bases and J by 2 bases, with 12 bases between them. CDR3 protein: CASSLEAAGAYEQYF. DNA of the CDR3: TGTGCCAGCAGCTTGGAGGCGGCAGGGGCCTACGAGCAGTACTTC.

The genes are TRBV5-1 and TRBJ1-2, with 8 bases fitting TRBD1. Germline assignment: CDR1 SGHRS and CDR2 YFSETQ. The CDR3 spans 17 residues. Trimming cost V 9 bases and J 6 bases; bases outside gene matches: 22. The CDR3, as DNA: TGCGCCACCAAGCAGGATTCTACTTGGACAGGGCGGCATGGCTACACCTTC. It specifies CATKQDSTWTGRHGYTF.